The next 28 T cell receptor beta chains were all read from a single sample in a study of T cells in Graves' hyperthyroidism and ophthalmopathy. Amplification of TCR beta CDR3 regions was performed using RNA transcripts as template. The HTBI primer set drove a first-round RT-PCR of the TCR CDR3. TCRdb processed the multiplex PCR reads anew with MiXCR; each CDR3 protein has one entry. Of about 350,000 distinct CDR3 sequences listed, roughly 15% were seen once; the top ten hold approximately 20%. The sequencing input was blood. These receptors originate from a woman in her fifties or sixties with Graves' ophthalmopathy.

A few counts support this clonotype. This rearrangement joins TRBV3-1 to TRBJ2-7, with 12 bases identical to TRBD2. In germline, CDR1 is LGHDT, CDR2 YNNKEL (reference sequence). V shed 4 bases, J shed 3 bases, and the junction held 7 bases outside the gene matches. This CDR3 comprises 16 residues. CDR3 DNA: TGTGCCAGCAGCCCAACGACTAGCGGGAGCGGCTACGAGCAGTACTTC. Translated, it gives CASSPTTSGSGYEQYF.

This clonotype has only one observation. A much more abundant neighbour one base away suggests this may be a read error. The chain recombines TRBV2 with TRBJ1-2; D gene ambiguous. CDR1 and CDR2 from the germline V gene are SNHLY and FYNNEI. Trimming took off 10 bases at V and 8 bases at J, with 23 bases between the two ends. The CDR3 contains 14 residues. CDR3 amino acids: CATSRSQRARGYTF. In DNA form, the CDR3 reads TGTGCCACCAGCCGCTCCCAGAGGGCGCGGGGCTACACCTTC.

For this clonotype: A much larger clone differs by one base, so this may be a read error. The rearrangement uses TRBV6-2 or TRBV6-3 and TRBJ2-5; TRBD2 matches 8 bases. CDR3 length equals 16 residues. CDR1 is MNHEY and CDR2 is SVGEGT in the germline V gene. CDR3 residues: CASSVTSGSGSEIQYF. The DNA of the CDR3 is TGTGCCAGCAGTGTAACCAGCGGGAGTGGGTCAGAGATCCAGTACTTC.

This clonotype was recorded many times. This chain links TRBV12-3 or TRBV12-4 with TRBJ2-5; D ambiguous. Between the trimmed V and J ends, which lost 1 base and 0 bases, there was a span of 6 bases. The CDR3 length is 14 residues. The CDR3 DNA reads as TGTGCCAGCAGTTTAGGTCGGGACCAAGAGACCCAGTACTTC. It translates to CASSLGRDQETQYF.

V is TRBV27 and J is TRBJ1-4; unclear D gene. CDR1 is MNHEY, CDR2 SMNVEV, per germline (reference sequence). V was clipped by 1 base and J by 7 bases, with 10 bases between them. There are 14 residues in the CDR3. The DNA for the CDR3 is TGTGCCAGCAGTTTATTCTCGACGGGTGAAAAACTGTTTTTT. Translation: CASSLFSTGEKLFF. The whole variable domain, filled in from reference TRBV27 and TRBJ1-4, reads EAQVTQNPRYLITVTGKKLTVTCSQNMNHEYMSWYRQDPGLGLRQIYYSMNVEVTDKGDVPEGYKVSRKEKRNFPLILESPSPNQTSLYFCASSLFSTGEKLFFGSGTQLSVL.

At least ten counts were recorded for this clonotype. V usage is TRBV28 and J usage is TRBJ2-3; D might be TRBD2 (5 bases). Trimming took off 6 bases at V and 0 bases at J, with 10 bases between the two ends. The CDR3 contains 14 residues. CDR1 is MDHEN, CDR2 SYDVKM, per germline. The chain's CDR3 is CASRPSGSTDTQYF. In DNA, the CDR3 is TGTGCCAGCAGACCTTCGGGAAGCACAGATACGCAGTATTTT.

In its sample, this clonotype was seen a few times. The V gene is TRBV27, the J gene TRBJ2-1; 14 bases map to TRBD2. The CDR3 length is 16 residues. The J segment lost 7 bases and the V segment lost 5 bases, leaving 7 bases of the junction unmatched. CDR1 and CDR2 from the germline V gene are MNHEY and SMNVEV (reference sequence). CDR3 coding DNA: TGTGCCAGCAGTAAAGGGACTAGCGGGAGTGTGAATGAGCAGTTCTTC. Protein: CASSKGTSGSVNEQFF.

About this clonotype itself: One base away lies a much larger clone, so this may be a sequencing read error. Given the absence of the conserved phenylalanine or tryptophan at the CDR3 end, a read error is likely. The chain couples TRBV7-2 to TRBJ1-6; TRBD1 agrees at 8 bases. The CDR3 extends over 16 amino acids. Germline V lookup: CDR1 SGHTA, CDR2 FQGNSA. V lost 5 bases to trimming and J lost 7 bases; unmatched junction nucleotides: 10. The CDR3 region has the DNA TGTGCCAGCAGCCTCTATGGGCAGGGGGCAAATTCACCCCTCCACATT. Its protein product is CASSLYGQGANSPLHI.

This clonotype has only one observation. The J gene is TRBJ2-5, the V gene TRBV29-1; 8 bases line up with TRBD1. Germline lookup yields CDR1 SQVTM and CDR2 ANQGSEA. After removal of 1 base from V and 7 bases from J, the junction contained 11 bases not matched to a gene. This CDR3 comprises 15 residues. CDR3 sequence: CSVEAHLRGTGTQYF. The CDR3 DNA reads TGCAGCGTTGAAGCCCATCTGAGAGGGACAGGGACCCAGTACTTC.

This clonotype was recorded many times. The V and J genes are TRBV20-1 and TRBJ2-3; 12 bases are a match to TRBD2. Trimming took 6 bases from V and 3 from J; bases not matched to a gene: 7. CDR1 is DFQATT and CDR2 is SNEGSKA in the germline V gene (reference sequence). The CDR3 is 15 residues long. CDR3 nucleotides: TGCAGTGCAGCGGGACTAGCGGGTGATACAGATACGCAGTATTTT. It translates to CSAAGLAGDTDTQYF.

This clonotype was found many times. The chain has TRBV7-9 and TRBJ2-3; 7 bases map to TRBD2. This CDR3 comprises 16 residues. V lost 7 bases to trimming and J lost 0 bases; unmatched junction nucleotides: 10. Germline values: CDR1 SEHNR, CDR2 FQNEAQ (reference sequence). Written as DNA, the CDR3 is TGTGCCAGCACCGAAGGGAGGGAGGGGAGCACAGATACGCAGTATTTT. Translation: CASTEGREGSTDTQYF. Together with reference TRBV7-9 and TRBJ2-3, the CDR3 gives the full variable domain: DTGVSQNPRHKITKRGQNVTFRCDPISEHNRLYWYRQTLGQGPEFLTYFQNEAQLEKSRLLSDRFSAERPKGSFSTLEIQRTEQGDSAMYLCASTEGREGSTDTQYFGPGTRLTVL.

This clonotype was seen many times. The V and J genes are TRBV7-6 and TRBJ2-1; D is possibly TRBD1 (5 bases). This CDR3 is 17 amino acids long. With 0 bases removed from V and 2 bases from J, the gap between germline ends came to 14 bases. The germline gives CDR1 SGHVS, CDR2 FNYEAQ. The CDR3, as DNA: TGTGCCAGCAGCTTAGCGAGGTCAGGGCCTGCCTACAATGAGCAGTTCTTC. Protein sequence: CASSLARSGPAYNEQFF.

This clonotype has at least ten counts. The rearrangement uses TRBV20-1 and TRBJ2-5; D is perhaps TRBD1 (5 bases). Germline loops: CDR1 DFQATT, CDR2 SNEGSKA (reference sequence). The V and J ends lost 5 bases and 5 bases respectively, with 15 bases between them. The CDR3 totals 13 residues. CDR3 sequence: CSAQLGARETQYF. Here the CDR3 DNA reads TGCAGTGCTCAACTTGGGGCGAGGGAGACCCAGTACTTC.

The sample holds many counts of this clonotype. The chain combines TRBV20-1 with TRBJ2-7; D could derive from TRBD1 or TRBD2 (5 bases each). The CDR3 has 13 amino acids. The ends were cut back, 6 bases at V and 3 bases at J, with 15 bases in the middle. The germline V gene has CDR1 DFQATT and CDR2 SNEGSKA (reference sequence). CDR3 nucleotides: TGCAGTGCGAAAGTAGGGACCCTCTACGAGCAGTACTTC. This gives the protein CSAKVGTLYEQYF.

This clonotype was recorded many times. This chain uses TRBV12-5 with TRBJ2-5; D tentatively reads TRBD1 or TRBD2 (6 bases each). V gave up 5 bases and J gave up 1 base, with 14 bases separating them. The germline V gene has CDR1 LGHNT and CDR2 FRNRAP. The CDR3 consists of 15 residues. This CDR3 reads CASGPRGTPQETQYF. CDR3 in DNA: TGTGCTAGTGGTCCCCGGGGGACACCCCAAGAGACCCAGTACTTC. Filled out from reference TRBV12-5 and TRBJ2-5, the complete variable domain reads DARVTQTPRHKVTEMGQEVTMRCQPILGHNTVFWYRQTMMQGLELLAYFRNRAPLDDSGMPKDRFSAEMPDATLATLKIQPSEPRDSAVYFCASGPRGTPQETQYFGPGTRLLVL.

This clonotype has only a few counts. The chain joins TRBV20-1 to TRBJ2-5, with D perhaps TRBD1 (5 bases). The V end lost 1 base, the J end lost 5 bases, and 8 bases lay between the germline ends. CDR1 DFQATT and CDR2 SNEGSKA come from the germline V gene (reference sequence). CDR3 size: 12 residues. CDR3 amino acids: CSARGAGETQYF. DNA for the CDR3: TGCAGTGCTAGAGGGGCAGGGGAGACCCAGTACTTC.

This clonotype was picked up many times. The V and J genes are TRBV20-1 and TRBJ2-1; 9 bases fit TRBD1. Trimming took 5 bases from V and 1 from J; bases not matched to a gene: 3. CDR1 DFQATT and CDR2 SNEGSKA come from the germline V gene (reference sequence). This CDR3 is built from 14 residues. CDR3 protein: CSAQDRGSYNEQFF. CDR3 in DNA: TGCAGTGCTCAGGACAGGGGTTCCTACAATGAGCAGTTCTTC.

Note on this clonotype: This may arise from a read error, as a much more abundant clone is one base away. V gene TRBV7-9 combines with J gene TRBJ2-1; D could derive from TRBD1 or TRBD2 (5 bases each). V lost 5 bases and J lost 2, with 13 bases in between. Germline CDR1 SEHNR, CDR2 FQNEAQ (reference sequence). CDR3 length equals 15 residues. The CDR3 DNA sequence: TGTGCCAGCAGCCCATGGGACCCACCCTACAATGAGCAGTTCTTC. This sequence encodes CASSPWDPPYNEQFF.

The table lists this clonotype with many counts. V usage is TRBV5-1 and J usage is TRBJ2-1; D might be TRBD2 (6 bases). There are 14 residues in the CDR3. The V end lost 2 bases, the J end lost 2 bases, and 8 bases lay between the germline ends. Germline-derived CDR1 and CDR2 are SGHRS and YFSETQ. Written as DNA, the CDR3 is TGCGCCAGCAGCTTACTAGCAGCCTACAATGAGCAGTTCTTC. This encodes CASSLLAAYNEQFF.

This clonotype was observed many times. V and J are TRBV11-1 and TRBJ2-3; TRBD2 aligns across 13 bases. V gave up 5 bases and J gave up 3 bases; unmatched junction bases: 5. Germline-derived CDR1 and CDR2 are SGHAT and FQDESV (reference sequence). This CDR3 has 16 amino acids. CDR3 sequence (DNA): TGTGCCAGCAGCCAAAGACTAGCGGGAGGAACAGATACGCAGTATTTT. The encoded protein is CASSQRLAGGTDTQYF. Full variable domain (missing parts from reference TRBV11-1 and TRBJ2-3): EAEVAQSPRYKITEKSQAVAFWCDPISGHATLYWYRQILGQGPELLVQFQDESVVDDSQLPKDRFSAERLKGVDSTLKIQPAELGDSAMYLCASSQRLAGGTDTQYFGPGTRLTVL.

This clonotype was seen many times. The V and J genes are TRBV28 and TRBJ2-2, with a possible D match to TRBD2 (5 bases). From germline, CDR1 is MDHEN and CDR2 SYDVKM. The CDR3 contains 16 residues. Trimming shortened V by 3 bases and J by 1 base, and 12 bases separated the two germline ends. The CDR3 bases are TGTGCCAGCAGTTTCAGACCCCGGGGGAACACCGGGGAGCTGTTTTTT. Protein: CASSFRPRGNTGELFF.

This clonotype was recorded at least ten times. CDR3 region: CASSGATRNEKLFF. DNA of the CDR3: TGTGCCAGCTCAGGGGCAACAAGGAATGAAAAACTGTTTTTT. The chain joins TRBV18 to TRBJ1-4, with D maybe TRBD1 (5 bases). The CDR3 is made up of 14 amino acids. Trimming cost V 5 bases and J 5 bases, with 12 bases left between them. CDR1 and CDR2 (germline): KGHSH, LQKENI.

The chain couples TRBV28 to TRBJ1-5; D might be TRBD1 (5 bases). CDR1 MDHEN and CDR2 SYDVKM come from the germline V gene. This CDR3 spans 15 amino acids. V gave up 7 bases and J gave up 3 bases, with 16 bases separating them. CDR3 region: CASTTGGGDNQPQHF. The CDR3 DNA sequence: TGTGCCAGCACTACCGGGGGGGGGGACAATCAGCCCCAGCATTTT.

This clonotype was recorded many times. This rearrangement joins TRBV20-1 to TRBJ2-5, with unresolved D. The CDR3 loop spans 12 amino acids. Deletions cut 0 bases from V and 5 bases from J, with 7 bases between. Germline lookup yields CDR1 DFQATT and CDR2 SNEGSKA (reference sequence). The CDR3 nucleotides read TGCAGTGCTAGAGATGAGGAGGAGACCCAGTACTTC. As protein: CSARDEEETQYF.

In this sample, this clonotype turned up a few times. The gene calls are TRBV19 and TRBJ2-1; 9 bases map to TRBD2. Unmatched junction bases numbered 5, after V lost 6 bases and J lost 5 bases. The CDR3 is 14 residues long. Germline CDR1 reads LNHDA; CDR2 reads SQIVND (reference sequence). The CDR3 loop is CASRGGRVHNEQFF. CDR3 nucleotides: TGTGCCAGTAGAGGCGGGAGGGTCCACAATGAGCAGTTCTTC.

This clonotype was seen repeatedly, ten times or more. CDR3: CASSFAPGQETQYF. The CDR3 DNA sequence: TGTGCCAGCAGTTTTGCCCCAGGACAAGAGACCCAGTACTTC. V and J are TRBV28 and TRBJ2-5; D unresolved. V was trimmed by 3 bases and J by 2 bases, leaving 10 bases between them. Per germline, CDR1 MDHEN and CDR2 SYDVKM. The CDR3 loop spans 14 amino acids.

At least ten counts were recorded for this clonotype. This chain links TRBV12-3 or TRBV12-4 with TRBJ2-3; D possibly corresponds to TRBD1 (5 bases). The CDR3 contains 12 residues. The V gene lost 8 bases and the J gene lost 0 bases, with 6 bases spanning the gap. This chain's CDR3 is CASGASTDTQYF. The CDR3 DNA is TGTGCCAGCGGGGCCAGCACAGATACGCAGTATTTT.

This clonotype was seen ten or more times. The rearrangement uses TRBV30 and TRBJ2-2; 8 bases agree with TRBD1. With 1 base clipped from V and 8 bases from J, the junction kept 12 bases outside the gene matches. The CDR3 contains 16 residues. The germline V gene has CDR1 GTSNPN and CDR2 SVGIG (reference sequence). The CDR3 DNA reads TGTGCCTGGAGTGCCACCGACAGGGGCAGGTGGGGGGAGCTGTTTTTT. It encodes CAWSATDRGRWGELFF.